This TCR beta chain was retrieved from a study of blood T cell repertoires in COVID-19. Looking at the study overall: Sites across the United States, Italy and Spain contributed samples from acute and convalescent COVID-19. T cells, B-cell-depleted T cells, or PBMCs provided the cDNA or gDNA that served as material.

In the original processing: Counts of nucleated cells, estimated from reference gene primer amplification, were obtained. Clones were sequenced by immunoSEQ multiplex PCR, and TCRdb holds only the in-frame ones, with some missing. The D gene and trimming were derived from the DNA, and the V and J assignments and clone size from that table. The data contain 57,000 or so clones, roughly three quarters of them singletons. This clone was observed a single time. V was trimmed by 2 bases and J by 2 bases, leaving 9 bases between them. There are 14 residues in the CDR3. Germline-derived CDR1 and CDR2 are SGHRS and YFSETQ.

The J gene is TRBJ2-3, the V gene TRBV5-1; no reliable D call. What was sequenced was peripheral blood. The receptor's source is a man aged 50 to 60 with active or convalescent COVID-19. The CDR3 DNA reads as TGCGCCAGCAGCTTTTTCTCCCTCACAGATACGCAGTATTTT. Amino acids: CASSFFSLTDTQYF.